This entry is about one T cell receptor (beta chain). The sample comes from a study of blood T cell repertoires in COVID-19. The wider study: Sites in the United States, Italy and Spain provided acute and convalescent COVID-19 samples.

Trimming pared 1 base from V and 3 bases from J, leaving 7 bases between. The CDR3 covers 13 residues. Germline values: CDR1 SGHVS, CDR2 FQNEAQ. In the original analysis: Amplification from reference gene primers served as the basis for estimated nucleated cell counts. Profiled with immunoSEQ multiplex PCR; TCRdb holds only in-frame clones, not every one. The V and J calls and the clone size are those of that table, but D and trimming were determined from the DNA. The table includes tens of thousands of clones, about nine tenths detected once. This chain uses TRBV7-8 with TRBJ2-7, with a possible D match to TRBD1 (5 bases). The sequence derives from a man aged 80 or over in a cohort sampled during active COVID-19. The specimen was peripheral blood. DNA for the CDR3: TGTGCCAGCAGCTTAGGACAGTACTACGAGCAGTACGTC. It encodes CASSLGQYYEQYV.